There are many counts of the clone carrying this TCR beta chain. Its antigen is not known. The sample originates from a study of CD8+CD57+ T cells in acquired aplastic anemia. TCR beta VDJ and CDR3 were profiled, and genomic DNA was the template. TCRdb redid the calling of the reads with MiXCR, one entry per CDR3 protein. This sample carries about 160,000 distinct CDR3 sequences, 40% to 60% of them seen once, and the ten largest clones take roughly 30%. The CDR3 contains 14 residues. The V end was cut by 1 base, the J end by 6 bases, with 13 bases between. The germline gives CDR1 SGHRS, CDR2 YFSETQ. All patients picked for sequencing had shown, by flow cytometry, an expansion of CD8+CD57+ cells. Severe acquired aplastic anemia was present in all patients. Patients were therapy-naive when their blood was sampled. The study, taken as a whole, reports: The study identified almost 30 CD8+ CDR3 sequences shared by patients and controls. Significance was not reached for CD8+ Simpson's diversity between patients and controls.

This rearrangement joins TRBV5-1 to TRBJ1-2; the D is unclear. The sequenced sample was sorted CD4+, CD8+, or CD8+CD57+ T cells (not recorded which) from PBMCs. The receptor comes from a human donor with aplastic anemia. The CDR3 protein is CASSLYSHLDGYTF. The CDR3 region has the DNA TGCGCCAGCAGCTTGTACAGCCACCTTGATGGCTACACCTTC.